The clone carrying this T cell receptor beta chain was picked up one time. Per the original methods: Estimated nucleated cell counts came from reference gene primer amplification. The protocol was immunoSEQ multiplex PCR, while the TCRdb copy is restricted to in-frame clones and leaves out a portion. V, J and clone size derive from that table, while D and trimming were established from the DNA sequence. The sample carries 200,000 to 250,000 clones, about 85% recorded once. This entry comes from a study of blood T cell repertoires in COVID-19. In the study overall: Material from acute and convalescent COVID-19 was sourced from the United States, Italy and Spain.

The TCR comes from a man younger than 30 with active or convalescent COVID-19. The sequenced material came from peripheral blood.

CDR3 in amino acids: CASSSAPLRSYEQYF. In DNA, the CDR3 is TGTGCCAGCAGTTCCGCCCCCCTCAGGTCCTACGAGCAGTACTTC. This sequence joins TRBV6-5 and TRBJ2-7; the D is unclear. The CDR3 spans 15 residues. Germline lookup yields CDR1 MNHEY and CDR2 SVGAGI. V was cut by 4 bases and J by 1 base, with 14 bases left in between.